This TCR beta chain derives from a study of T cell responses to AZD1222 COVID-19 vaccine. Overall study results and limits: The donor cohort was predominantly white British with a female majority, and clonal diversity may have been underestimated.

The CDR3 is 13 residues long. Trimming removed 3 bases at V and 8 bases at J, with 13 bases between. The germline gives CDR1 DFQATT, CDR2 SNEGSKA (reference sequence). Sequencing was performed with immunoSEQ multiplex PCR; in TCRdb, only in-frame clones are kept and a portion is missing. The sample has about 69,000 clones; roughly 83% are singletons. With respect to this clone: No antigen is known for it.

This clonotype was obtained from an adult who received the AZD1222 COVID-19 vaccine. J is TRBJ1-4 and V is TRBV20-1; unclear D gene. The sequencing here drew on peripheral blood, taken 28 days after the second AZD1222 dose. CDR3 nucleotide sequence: TGCAGTGCTAGTTCAATAGTTTGGGAAAAACTGTTTTTT. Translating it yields CSASSIVWEKLFF.